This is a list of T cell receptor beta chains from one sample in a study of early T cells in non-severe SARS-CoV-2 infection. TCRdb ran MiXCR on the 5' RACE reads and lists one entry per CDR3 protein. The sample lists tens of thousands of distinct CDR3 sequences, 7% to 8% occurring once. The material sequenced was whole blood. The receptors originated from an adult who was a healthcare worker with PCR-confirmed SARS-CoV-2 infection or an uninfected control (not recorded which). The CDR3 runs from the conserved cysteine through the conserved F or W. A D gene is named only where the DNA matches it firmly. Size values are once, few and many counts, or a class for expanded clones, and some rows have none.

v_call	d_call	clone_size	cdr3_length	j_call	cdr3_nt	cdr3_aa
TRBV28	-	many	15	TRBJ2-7	TGTGCCAGCAGTTTAGGTGTCGGGACAACCTACGAGCAGTACTTC	CASSLGVGTTYEQYF
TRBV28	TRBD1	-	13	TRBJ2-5	TGTGCCAGCAGACGTGACAGGGGGGAGACCCAGTACTTC	CASRRDRGETQYF
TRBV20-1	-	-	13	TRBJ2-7	TGCAGTGCTAGAGTTAGTCGGACACCCGAGCAGTACTTC	CSARVSRTPEQYF
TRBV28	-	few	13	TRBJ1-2	TGTGCCAGCAGTTTACGGGACATCCGAGGCTACACCTTC	CASSLRDIRGYTF
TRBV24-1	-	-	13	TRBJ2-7	TGTGCCACCAGTGATTTCAGGACCTCTGAGCAGTACTTC	CATSDFRTSEQYF
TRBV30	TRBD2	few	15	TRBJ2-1	TGTGCCTGGACCCCCGGGACTAGCGGTTACAATGAGCAGTTCTTC	CAWTPGTSGYNEQFF
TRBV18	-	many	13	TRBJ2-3	TGTGCCAGCTCACCACGCCACACAGATACGCAGTATTTT	CASSPRHTDTQYF
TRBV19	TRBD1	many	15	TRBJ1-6	TGTGCCAGTACCCGAGGGACAGACCTCAATTCACCCCTCCACTTT	CASTRGTDLNSPLHF
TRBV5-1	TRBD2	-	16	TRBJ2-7	TGCGCCAGCAGCCCCCAGGGTAGCGGGACCACCTACGAGCAGTACTTC	CASSPQGSGTTYEQYF
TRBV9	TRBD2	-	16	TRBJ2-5	TGTGCCAGCAGCGTAGATGCTAGCGGGTACCAAGAGACCCAGTACTTC	CASSVDASGYQETQYF
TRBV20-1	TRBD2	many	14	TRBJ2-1	TGCAGTGCTAGAACTAGCGGGAGAGGCGATGAGCAGTTCTTC	CSARTSGRGDEQFF
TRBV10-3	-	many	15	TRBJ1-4	TGTGCCATCAGTTCCCCGGGACATGGGCAAGAAAAACTGTTTTTT	CAISSPGHGQEKLFF
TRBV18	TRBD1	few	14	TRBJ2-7	TGTGCCAGCTCACAGGGGACAGGTCCGTACGAGCAGTACTTC	CASSQGTGPYEQYF
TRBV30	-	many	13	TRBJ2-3	TGTGCCTGGACAGGGGTGTCGAGAGATACGCAGTATTTT	CAWTGVSRDTQYF
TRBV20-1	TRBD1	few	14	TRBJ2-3	TGCAGTGCGGACCGGGACAGGGACACAGATACGCAGTATTTT	CSADRDRDTDTQYF
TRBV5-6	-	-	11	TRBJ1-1	TGTGCCAGCAGCTTAGGGCCTCTGGCTTTCTTT	CASSLGPLAFF
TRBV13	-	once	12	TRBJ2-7	TGTGCCAGCAGCCCCTCGCCCGGCGAGCAGTACTTC	CASSPSPGEQYF
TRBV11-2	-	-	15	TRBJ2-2	TGTGCCAGCAGGCCCCACAGGGACAACACCGGGGAGCTGTTTTTT	CASRPHRDNTGELFF
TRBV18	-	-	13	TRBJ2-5	TGTGCCAGCTCATCAGGACAATTGGAGACCCAGTACTTC	CASSSGQLETQYF
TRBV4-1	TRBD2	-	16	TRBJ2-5	TGCGCCAGCAGCCTGCGACTAGCGGCGTACCAAGAGACCCAGTACTTC	CASSLRLAAYQETQYF
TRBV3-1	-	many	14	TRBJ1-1	TGTGCCAGCAGCCCTGACAGGAGGAACACTGAAGCTTTCTTT	CASSPDRRNTEAFF
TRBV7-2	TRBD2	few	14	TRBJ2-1	TGTGCCAGCGCAGAGGGCGGGAGTAAAAATGAGCAGTTCTTC	CASAEGGSKNEQFF
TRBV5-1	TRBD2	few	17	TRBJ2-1	TGCGCCAGCAGCCCGACCCCTAAGGGAAGCGGGACCTATGAGCAGTTCTTC	CASSPTPKGSGTYEQFF
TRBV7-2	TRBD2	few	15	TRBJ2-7	TGTGCCAGCAGCGACCCTAGCGGAAGCTCCTACGAGCAGTACTTC	CASSDPSGSSYEQYF